The TCR beta chain under discussion was sequenced for a study of T cell repertoires in cytomegalovirus infection. Study information: The public TCR beta signatures pointed to both CMV infection and matching HLA type.

Germline V gene lookup returns CDR1 SGHVS and CDR2 FQNEAQ. The CDR3 totals 15 residues. Trimming took off 4 bases at V and 3 bases at J, with 16 bases between the two ends. One entry per CDR3 protein results from TCRdb running MiXCR on the reads. The data contain roughly 230,000 distinct CDR3 sequences, about a sixth of them seen just once; the ten biggest clones take up less than 50%. This clonotype has more than one count but fewer than ten. Source material: CD8+ T cells from PBMCs. The chain is built from TRBV7-8 and TRBJ2-7; D is ambiguous. The TCR was taken from a human donor in good health (CMV status not recorded). Some clones in this sample may be carry-over from other donors' samples. DNA of the CDR3: TGTGCCAGCAGCTCTAGAGATAGTCTAATCTACGAGCAGTACTTC. Its protein is CASSSRDSLIYEQYF.